A selection of T cell receptor beta chains follows, all from one sample in a study of Ad26.COV2.S vaccination and SARS-CoV-2 variants. The repertoire was sequenced with immunoSEQ multiplex PCR; TCRdb's copy has only in-frame clones and lacks some. Of about 320,000 clones in the sample, 85% were seen once. Sequencing was performed on peripheral blood, taken in a trial of Ad26.COV2.S vaccine versus placebo. All receptors come from a person between 18 and 65 years old who received the Ad26.COV2.S COVID-19 vaccine or a placebo. Each CDR3 is given with its conserved first and last residue. The D gene is left open where the match is weak. The listing skips clone size in some rows; elsewhere it reads once, few, many or a size class.

TRBV6-5	NA	TRBJ1-4	14	NA	TGTGCCAGCAGCCCCGGGACAAGAGAAGAAAAACTGTTTTTT	CASSPGTREEKLFF
TRBV11-3	TRBD2	TRBJ2-1	12	NA	TGTGCCAGCAGCACGGGGGGTGATGAGCAGTTCTTC	CASSTGGDEQFF
TRBV15	TRBD1	TRBJ1-2	15	NA	TGTGCCACCAGCAGAGGGACAGGGGAATACTATGGCTACACCTTC	CATSRGTGEYYGYTF
TRBV28	TRBD1	TRBJ2-4	16	NA	TGTGCCAGCACTCTATCACGCGACAGGGAAAGGGACATTCAGTACTTC	CASTLSRDRERDIQYF
TRBV27	TRBD1	TRBJ2-1	17	NA	TGTGCCAGCAGGAATAACAGGGGGCCGAGCTCCTACAATGAGCAGTTCTTC	CASRNNRGPSSYNEQFF
TRBV4-1	TRBD1	TRBJ2-5	17	NA	TGCGCCAGCAGCCGAGGACCGGTTGGACAGGGAGGAGAGACCCAGTACTTC	CASSRGPVGQGGETQYF
TRBV7-2	NA	TRBJ1-3	13	NA	TGTGCCAGCAGCTTAGAGACAGGAAACACCATATATTTT	CASSLETGNTIYF
TRBV5-1	TRBD1	TRBJ2-3	15	NA	TGCGCCAGCACGAGACAGGGGTTGAAAACAGATACGCAGTATTTT	CASTRQGLKTDTQYF
TRBV11-3	TRBD1	TRBJ1-2	14	NA	TGTGCCAGCAGCTTAGCGGGACAGAACTATGGCTACACCTTC	CASSLAGQNYGYTF
TRBV2	TRBD1	TRBJ2-7	15	NA	TGTGCCAGCAGCGAACCGGGACAGGGGAACTACGAGCAGTACTTC	CASSEPGQGNYEQYF
TRBV11-2	TRBD1	TRBJ1-4	12	NA	TGTGCCAGCCATAATAGGGGGCGCCCCCTGTTTTTT	CASHNRGRPLFF
TRBV5-1	TRBD1	TRBJ2-3	16	few	TGCGCCAGCAGCGTTGTTGGGACAGGCAGCACAGATACGCAGTATTTT	CASSVVGTGSTDTQYF
TRBV5-1	TRBD2	TRBJ2-5	16	once	TGCGCCAGCAGCTGGATCACAGCGGGGGAGGAAGAGACCCAGTACTTC	CASSWITAGEEETQYF
TRBV9	TRBD2	TRBJ2-3	16	NA	TGTGCCAGCAGCTTAAGGGGCAGCGGGGGGGCGGATACGCAGTATTTT	CASSLRGSGGADTQYF
TRBV28	NA	TRBJ1-2	10	NA	TGTGCCAGCAGTTTTGATGGCTACACCTTC	CASSFDGYTF
TRBV7-6	NA	TRBJ1-1	15	NA	TGTGCCAGCAGCGCCCAAGGAGGCATGGTGACTGAAGCTTTCTTT	CASSAQGGMVTEAFF
TRBV2	NA	TRBJ2-1	15	NA	TGTGCCAGCAGTGGGGGGGCTGTCTCCTACAATGAGCAGTTCTTC	CASSGGAVSYNEQFF
TRBV5-1	NA	TRBJ2-5	15	NA	TGCGCCAGCAGCGAGGCGGCAGGGAGCCAAGAGACCCAGTACTTC	CASSEAAGSQETQYF
TRBV29-1	NA	TRBJ2-1	14	NA	TGCAGCGTTGAATCCTTTTTCGGGGGTAATGAGCAGTTCTTC	CSVESFFGGNEQFF
TRBV2	NA	TRBJ2-5	14	NA	TGTGCCAGCAGTATACCGACAGTAAAAGAGACCCAGTACTTC	CASSIPTVKETQYF
TRBV27	NA	TRBJ1-5	10	few	TGTGCGAAGGTGATTCAGCCCCAGCATTTT	CAKVIQPQHF
TRBV12-5	NA	TRBJ2-3	13	NA	TGTGCTAGTGGTTTTTGGGGGTTGGATACGCAGTATTTT	CASGFWGLDTQYF
TRBV5-1	NA	TRBJ2-5	17	once	TGCGCCAGCAGCTTGGGATTCGGTGGACAGAGGGCGGAGACCCAGTACTTC	CASSLGFGGQRAETQYF
TRBV19	NA	TRBJ2-3	13	NA	TGTGCCAGTAAACAGCGTAGCACAGATACGCAGTATTTT	CASKQRSTDTQYF
TRBV3-1/TRBV3-2	NA	TRBJ2-3	15	NA	TGTGCCAGCAGCCAAGGACCGACGGGGTCAGATACGCAGTATTTT	CASSQGPTGSDTQYF
TRBV2	NA	TRBJ1-1	8	NA	TGTGCCAACGGACTAACGCCGTTT	CANGLTPF
TRBV30	NA	TRBJ1-6	13	NA	TGTGCTTTTTCTCCGGGACCCAATTCACCCCTCCACTTT	CAFSPGPNSPLHF
TRBV19	NA	TRBJ2-1	16	NA	TGTGCCAGTAGTATCTTAGGGGGGATCTCCTACAATGAGCAGTTCTTC	CASSILGGISYNEQFF
TRBV27	NA	TRBJ2-7	14	NA	TGTGCCAGCAGTTTAAGGGTGGGGTCCGGCGAGCAGTACTTC	CASSLRVGSGEQYF
TRBV5-6	NA	TRBJ1-2	14	NA	TGTGCCAGCAGCCCGATGGGCACCGAGATAGGCTACACCTTC	CASSPMGTEIGYTF
TRBV7-8	TRBD2	TRBJ2-1	14	NA	TGTGCCAGCAGCTTTGCGGGGGGGCTCAATGAGCAGTTCTTC	CASSFAGGLNEQFF
TRBV10-3	NA	TRBJ1-1	15	NA	TGTGCCATCAAACAAGTAGAGGGACGGAACACTGAAGCTTTCTTT	CAIKQVEGRNTEAFF
TRBV6-6	TRBD1	TRBJ2-6	20	NA	TGTGCCAGCAGCCGACAAGCCCCGGGACAGGGAATTACTGGGGCCAACGTCCTGACTTTC	CASSRQAPGQGITGANVLTF
TRBV30	NA	TRBJ1-5	14	few	TGTGCCTGGAGTGGCGGGACACCCCATCAGCCCCAGCATTTT	CAWSGGTPHQPQHF
TRBV28	TRBD1	TRBJ1-2	15	NA	TGTGCCAGCAGTCGTACCGGGACAGGGGAAATTGGCTACACCTTC	CASSRTGTGEIGYTF
TRBV18	TRBD1	TRBJ2-1	16	NA	TGTGCCAGCTCACCAAGACAGGGTACGACGTACAATGAGCAGTTCTTC	CASSPRQGTTYNEQFF
TRBV5-1	NA	TRBJ1-2	15	NA	TGCGCCAGCAGCTTGGCTGGGGGGCCTAACTATGGCTACACCTTC	CASSLAGGPNYGYTF
TRBV28	NA	TRBJ1-1	13	NA	TGTGCCAGCAGTGGAAGATGGAACACTGAAGCTTTCTTT	CASSGRWNTEAFF
TRBV7-9	NA	TRBJ1-2	14	NA	TGTGCCAGCAGGTCGGGGGGAGCTAACTATGGCTACACCTTC	CASRSGGANYGYTF
TRBV30	TRBD1	TRBJ1-2	14	NA	TGTGCCTGGAGTGTACAGGGGACTCTTTATGGCTACACCTTC	CAWSVQGTLYGYTF
TRBV29-1	NA	TRBJ1-4	15	NA	TGCAGCGTTGTCCATTGGAGAGATGGAGCAGAAAAACTGTTTTTT	CSVVHWRDGAEKLFF
TRBV28	NA	TRBJ1-5	16	NA	TGTGCCAGCAGTTTGAGTCCACAGGGAGTGGGTCAGCCCCAGCATTTT	CASSLSPQGVGQPQHF
TRBV21-1	NA	TRBJ1-2	12	few	TGTGCCAGCAGCAAAGAGGGACATGGCTACACCTTC	CASSKEGHGYTF
TRBV3-1/TRBV3-2	TRBD2	TRBJ2-5	15	once	TGTGCCAGCAGCCGTACGGGACTAGCGGGGGCGACCCAGTACTTC	CASSRTGLAGATQYF
TRBV10-1	NA	TRBJ2-1	14	NA	TGCGCCAGCAGTGTGGACAGTGATTACAATGAGCAGTTCTTC	CASSVDSDYNEQFF
TRBV5-5	TRBD1	TRBJ2-7	13	NA	TGTGCCAGCAGGAGACAGGGACCCTACGAGCAGTACTTC	CASRRQGPYEQYF
TRBV7-9	TRBD1	TRBJ1-6	14	NA	TGTGCCAGCAGCATTGGGACAGGGGATTCACCCCTCCACTTT	CASSIGTGDSPLHF
TRBV7-8	NA	TRBJ2-1	12	few	TGTGCCAGCAGCTTATTCCGGAGCGAGCAGTTCTTC	CASSLFRSEQFF
TRBV15	NA	TRBJ1-2	13	NA	TGTGCCACCAGCAGAGTCCCGGCCTATGGCTACACCTTC	CATSRVPAYGYTF
TRBV21-1	NA	TRBJ2-1	15	NA	TGTGCCAGCAGCAGCCCCGCACAGGGGGCAAATGAGCAGTTCTTC	CASSSPAQGANEQFF
TRBV2	NA	TRBJ2-5	11	once	TGTGCCAGCAGTCTCAATTGGACCCAGTACTTC	CASSLNWTQYF
TRBV10-1	NA	TRBJ2-1	15	NA	TGCGCCAGCAGTGAGAGACAGGTCTCCTACAATGAGCAGTTCTTC	CASSERQVSYNEQFF
TRBV19	NA	TRBJ1-1	14	many	TGTGCCAGTACCCCCCTGTCGAGGGACACTGAAGCTTTCTTT	CASTPLSRDTEAFF
TRBV28	NA	TRBJ1-1	15	NA	TGTGCCAGCAGAAAGGGGTCGACACCTCTTTGGGAAGCTTTCTTT	CASRKGSTPLWEAFF
TRBV2	TRBD1	TRBJ1-1	13	few	TGTGCCAGCAGTCTTACAGGGGCCACTGAAGCTTTCTTT	CASSLTGATEAFF
TRBV28	NA	TRBJ2-2	16	NA	TGTGCCAGCAGTTTTCCCATAGGAAGGGGCACCGGGGAGCTGTTTTTT	CASSFPIGRGTGELFF
TRBV27	NA	TRBJ2-7	13	NA	TGTGCCACTCGACCCTTAAGCTCCTACGAGCAGTACTTC	CATRPLSSYEQYF